The rows below give T cell receptor beta chains drawn from one sample of a study of T cell changes during pregnancy in multiple sclerosis. Assay used: immunoSEQ multiplex PCR; TCRdb lists only in-frame clones, some missing. The data show approximately 88,000 clones, over 90% seen once. Sequenced material: peripheral blood, taken in the second trimester of pregnancy. These receptors all come from a female donor with multiple sclerosis, enrolled in a pregnancy study. Each CDR3 is given with its conserved first and last residue. The order of the fields is J gene, V gene, D gene, CDR3 length, CDR3 protein. D genes are given only for firm matches.

J gene: TRBJ2-7; V gene: TRBV19; D gene: -; CDR3 length: 17; CDR3 protein: CASSIGGSAGAHYEQYF
J gene: TRBJ2-5; V gene: TRBV7-2; D gene: -; CDR3 length: 15; CDR3 protein: CASSLMGGPQETQYF
J gene: TRBJ2-1; V gene: TRBV5-1; D gene: TRBD2; CDR3 length: 16; CDR3 protein: CASSLVLGLAVNEQFF
J gene: TRBJ1-4; V gene: TRBV30; D gene: -; CDR3 length: 11; CDR3 protein: CAWSGGEKLFF
J gene: TRBJ1-1; V gene: TRBV4-1; D gene: TRBD1; CDR3 length: 15; CDR3 protein: CASSLYRGVNTEAFF
J gene: TRBJ1-2; V gene: TRBV9; D gene: -; CDR3 length: 15; CDR3 protein: CASSDGRDTNYGYTF
J gene: TRBJ1-5; V gene: TRBV6-1; D gene: -; CDR3 length: 13; CDR3 protein: CASSDRGNQPQHF
J gene: TRBJ1-5; V gene: TRBV18; D gene: TRBD1; CDR3 length: 15; CDR3 protein: CASSDTGTGVQPQHF
J gene: TRBJ2-1; V gene: TRBV7-9; D gene: TRBD2; CDR3 length: 16; CDR3 protein: CASSPRLAGDLNEQFF
J gene: TRBJ1-5; V gene: TRBV27; D gene: -; CDR3 length: 14; CDR3 protein: CASSLQGTNQPQHF